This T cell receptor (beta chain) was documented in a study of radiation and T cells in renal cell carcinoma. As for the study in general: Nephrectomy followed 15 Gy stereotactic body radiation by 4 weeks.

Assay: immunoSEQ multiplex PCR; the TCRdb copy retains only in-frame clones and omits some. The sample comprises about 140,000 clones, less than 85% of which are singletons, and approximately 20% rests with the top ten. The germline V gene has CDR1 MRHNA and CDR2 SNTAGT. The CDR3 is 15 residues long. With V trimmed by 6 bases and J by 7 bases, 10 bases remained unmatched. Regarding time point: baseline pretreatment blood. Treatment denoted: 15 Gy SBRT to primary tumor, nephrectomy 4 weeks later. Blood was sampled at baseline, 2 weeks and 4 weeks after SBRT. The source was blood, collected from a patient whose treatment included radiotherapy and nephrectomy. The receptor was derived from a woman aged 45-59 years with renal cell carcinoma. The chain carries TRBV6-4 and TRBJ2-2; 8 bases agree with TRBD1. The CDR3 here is CASSPDRVNNGELFF. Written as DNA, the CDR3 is TGTGCCAGCAGCCCGGACAGGGTAAATAACGGGGAGCTGTTTTTT.